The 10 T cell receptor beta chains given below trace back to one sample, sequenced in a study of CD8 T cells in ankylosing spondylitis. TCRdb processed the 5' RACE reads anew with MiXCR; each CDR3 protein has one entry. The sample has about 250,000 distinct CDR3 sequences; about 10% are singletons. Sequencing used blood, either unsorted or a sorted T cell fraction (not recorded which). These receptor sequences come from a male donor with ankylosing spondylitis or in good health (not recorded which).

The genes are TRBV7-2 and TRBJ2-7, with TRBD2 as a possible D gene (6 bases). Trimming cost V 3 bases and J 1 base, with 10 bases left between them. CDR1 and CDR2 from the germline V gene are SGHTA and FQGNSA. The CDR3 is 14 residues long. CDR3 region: CASSFSSGSYEQYF. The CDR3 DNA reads TGTGCCAGCAGCTTCAGTAGCGGTTCCTACGAGCAGTACTTC.

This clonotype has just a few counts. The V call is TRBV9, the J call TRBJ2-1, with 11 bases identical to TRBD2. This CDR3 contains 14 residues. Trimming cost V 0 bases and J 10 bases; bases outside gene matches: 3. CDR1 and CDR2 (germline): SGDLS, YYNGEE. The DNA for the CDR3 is TGTGCCAGCAGCGTAGGACTAGCGGGAAGAGAGCAGTTCTTC. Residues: CASSVGLAGREQFF.

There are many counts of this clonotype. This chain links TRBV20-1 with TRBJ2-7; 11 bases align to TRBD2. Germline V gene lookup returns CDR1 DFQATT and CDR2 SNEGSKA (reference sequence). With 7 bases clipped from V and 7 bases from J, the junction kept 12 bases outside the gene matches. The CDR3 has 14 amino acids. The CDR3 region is CSVSRTSGRREQYF. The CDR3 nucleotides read TGCAGTGTTAGTAGAACTAGCGGGAGAAGAGAGCAGTACTTC.

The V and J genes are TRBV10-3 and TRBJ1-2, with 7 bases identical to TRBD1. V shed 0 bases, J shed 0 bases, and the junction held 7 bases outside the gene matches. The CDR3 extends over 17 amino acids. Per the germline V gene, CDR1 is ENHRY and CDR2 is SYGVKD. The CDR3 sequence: CAISESGTAEANYGYTF. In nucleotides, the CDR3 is TGTGCCATCAGTGAGTCAGGGACAGCCGAAGCTAACTATGGCTACACCTTC.

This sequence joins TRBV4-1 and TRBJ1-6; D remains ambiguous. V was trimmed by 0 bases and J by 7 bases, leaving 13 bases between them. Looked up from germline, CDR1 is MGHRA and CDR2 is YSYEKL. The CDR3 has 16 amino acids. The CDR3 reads CASSQDSAGRNSPLHF. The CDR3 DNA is TGCGCCAGCAGCCAAGATTCGGCCGGGAGGAATTCACCCCTCCACTTT.

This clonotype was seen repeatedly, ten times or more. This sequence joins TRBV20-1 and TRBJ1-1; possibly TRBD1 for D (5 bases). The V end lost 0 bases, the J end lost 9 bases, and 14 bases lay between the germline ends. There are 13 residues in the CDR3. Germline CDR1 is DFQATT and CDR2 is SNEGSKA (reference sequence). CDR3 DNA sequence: TGCAGTGCTAGAGATGCGGGGCTGACTAAAGCTTTCTTT. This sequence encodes CSARDAGLTKAFF.

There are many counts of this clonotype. The CDR3 DNA sequence: TGTGCCAGCAGCTTGATCGGATCCTACGAGCAGTACTTC. It encodes CASSLIGSYEQYF. The chain carries TRBV5-6 and TRBJ2-7; D unclear. Looked up from germline, CDR1 is SGHDT and CDR2 is YYEEEE. V shed 1 base and J shed 1 base, with 6 bases lying between them. This CDR3 spans 13 amino acids.

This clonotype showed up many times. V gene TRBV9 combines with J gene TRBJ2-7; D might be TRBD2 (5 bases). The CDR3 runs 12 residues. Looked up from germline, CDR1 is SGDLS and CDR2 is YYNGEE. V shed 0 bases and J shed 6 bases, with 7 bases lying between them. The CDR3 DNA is TGTGCCAGCAGCGTAGTTGGAGGCGAGCAGTACTTC. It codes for CASSVVGGEQYF.

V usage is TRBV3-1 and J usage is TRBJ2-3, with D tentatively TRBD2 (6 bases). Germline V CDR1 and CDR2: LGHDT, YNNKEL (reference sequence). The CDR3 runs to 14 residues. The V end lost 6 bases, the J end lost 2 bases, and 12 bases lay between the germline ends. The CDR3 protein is CASSSGLVTDTQYF. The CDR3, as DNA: TGTGCCAGCAGTAGCGGATTAGTCACAGATACGCAGTATTTT.

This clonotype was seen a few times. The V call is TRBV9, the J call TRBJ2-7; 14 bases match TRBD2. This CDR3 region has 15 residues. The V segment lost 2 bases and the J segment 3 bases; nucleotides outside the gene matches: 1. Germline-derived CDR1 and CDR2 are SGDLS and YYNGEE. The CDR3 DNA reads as TGTGCCAGCAGCGTGGGACTAGCGGGAGTCTACGAGCAGTACTTC. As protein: CASSVGLAGVYEQYF. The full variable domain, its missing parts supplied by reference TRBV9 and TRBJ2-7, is DSGVTQTPKHLITATGQRVTLRCSPRSGDLSVYWYQQSLDQGLQFLIQYYNGEERAKGNILERFSAQQFPDLHSELNLSSLELGDSALYFCASSVGLAGVYEQYFGPGTRLTVT.